The next 2 T cell receptor beta chains were all read from a single sample in a study of immune heterogeneity within non-small cell lung tumors. It was a multiplex PCR that amplified TCR beta CDR3, with 32 V and 13 J primers. TCRdb fed the multiplex PCR reads into MiXCR, producing one record per CDR3 protein. This sample has over a thousand distinct CDR3 sequences, with approximately 48% found just once. Template material comprised bulk tumor genomic DNA at roughly 600 ng per sample. Primary tumors were biopsied several times each, far apart, intraoperatively. Untreated, newly diagnosed non-small cell lung cancer patients underwent curative surgery. Specimen: lung tumor tissue. These TCRs come from a man aged 55 to 70 with non-small cell lung cancer.

This clonotype has more than one count but fewer than ten. This chain uses TRBV5-1 with TRBJ2-7, with 7 bases that match TRBD1. The CDR3 consists of 15 residues. The germline V gene has CDR1 SGHRS and CDR2 YFSETQ. J gave up 4 bases and V 0 bases, and 7 bases lay outside the gene matches. The CDR3 region has the DNA TGCGCCAGCAGCTTGGAGACAGGGCCCTTTTACGAGCAGTACTTC. Translating gives CASSLETGPFYEQYF.

The V gene is TRBV5-6, the J gene TRBJ2-1; possibly TRBD1 or TRBD2 for D (5 bases each). The germline V gene encodes CDR1 SGHDT and CDR2 YYEEEE. The germline V and J ends were trimmed by 4 bases and 16 bases, with 18 bases remaining between them. This CDR3 has 12 residues. Written as DNA, the CDR3 is TGTGCCAGCAGCGAGGAGAGGGGAATATCTTTCTTC. Amino acid sequence: CASSEERGISFF. The whole variable domain, filled in from reference TRBV5-6 and TRBJ2-1, reads DAGVTQSPTHLIKTRGQQVTLRCSPKSGHDTVSWYQQALGQGPQFIFQYYEEEERQRGNFPDRFSGHQFPNYSSELNVNALLLGDSALYLCASSEERGISFFGPGTRLTVL.